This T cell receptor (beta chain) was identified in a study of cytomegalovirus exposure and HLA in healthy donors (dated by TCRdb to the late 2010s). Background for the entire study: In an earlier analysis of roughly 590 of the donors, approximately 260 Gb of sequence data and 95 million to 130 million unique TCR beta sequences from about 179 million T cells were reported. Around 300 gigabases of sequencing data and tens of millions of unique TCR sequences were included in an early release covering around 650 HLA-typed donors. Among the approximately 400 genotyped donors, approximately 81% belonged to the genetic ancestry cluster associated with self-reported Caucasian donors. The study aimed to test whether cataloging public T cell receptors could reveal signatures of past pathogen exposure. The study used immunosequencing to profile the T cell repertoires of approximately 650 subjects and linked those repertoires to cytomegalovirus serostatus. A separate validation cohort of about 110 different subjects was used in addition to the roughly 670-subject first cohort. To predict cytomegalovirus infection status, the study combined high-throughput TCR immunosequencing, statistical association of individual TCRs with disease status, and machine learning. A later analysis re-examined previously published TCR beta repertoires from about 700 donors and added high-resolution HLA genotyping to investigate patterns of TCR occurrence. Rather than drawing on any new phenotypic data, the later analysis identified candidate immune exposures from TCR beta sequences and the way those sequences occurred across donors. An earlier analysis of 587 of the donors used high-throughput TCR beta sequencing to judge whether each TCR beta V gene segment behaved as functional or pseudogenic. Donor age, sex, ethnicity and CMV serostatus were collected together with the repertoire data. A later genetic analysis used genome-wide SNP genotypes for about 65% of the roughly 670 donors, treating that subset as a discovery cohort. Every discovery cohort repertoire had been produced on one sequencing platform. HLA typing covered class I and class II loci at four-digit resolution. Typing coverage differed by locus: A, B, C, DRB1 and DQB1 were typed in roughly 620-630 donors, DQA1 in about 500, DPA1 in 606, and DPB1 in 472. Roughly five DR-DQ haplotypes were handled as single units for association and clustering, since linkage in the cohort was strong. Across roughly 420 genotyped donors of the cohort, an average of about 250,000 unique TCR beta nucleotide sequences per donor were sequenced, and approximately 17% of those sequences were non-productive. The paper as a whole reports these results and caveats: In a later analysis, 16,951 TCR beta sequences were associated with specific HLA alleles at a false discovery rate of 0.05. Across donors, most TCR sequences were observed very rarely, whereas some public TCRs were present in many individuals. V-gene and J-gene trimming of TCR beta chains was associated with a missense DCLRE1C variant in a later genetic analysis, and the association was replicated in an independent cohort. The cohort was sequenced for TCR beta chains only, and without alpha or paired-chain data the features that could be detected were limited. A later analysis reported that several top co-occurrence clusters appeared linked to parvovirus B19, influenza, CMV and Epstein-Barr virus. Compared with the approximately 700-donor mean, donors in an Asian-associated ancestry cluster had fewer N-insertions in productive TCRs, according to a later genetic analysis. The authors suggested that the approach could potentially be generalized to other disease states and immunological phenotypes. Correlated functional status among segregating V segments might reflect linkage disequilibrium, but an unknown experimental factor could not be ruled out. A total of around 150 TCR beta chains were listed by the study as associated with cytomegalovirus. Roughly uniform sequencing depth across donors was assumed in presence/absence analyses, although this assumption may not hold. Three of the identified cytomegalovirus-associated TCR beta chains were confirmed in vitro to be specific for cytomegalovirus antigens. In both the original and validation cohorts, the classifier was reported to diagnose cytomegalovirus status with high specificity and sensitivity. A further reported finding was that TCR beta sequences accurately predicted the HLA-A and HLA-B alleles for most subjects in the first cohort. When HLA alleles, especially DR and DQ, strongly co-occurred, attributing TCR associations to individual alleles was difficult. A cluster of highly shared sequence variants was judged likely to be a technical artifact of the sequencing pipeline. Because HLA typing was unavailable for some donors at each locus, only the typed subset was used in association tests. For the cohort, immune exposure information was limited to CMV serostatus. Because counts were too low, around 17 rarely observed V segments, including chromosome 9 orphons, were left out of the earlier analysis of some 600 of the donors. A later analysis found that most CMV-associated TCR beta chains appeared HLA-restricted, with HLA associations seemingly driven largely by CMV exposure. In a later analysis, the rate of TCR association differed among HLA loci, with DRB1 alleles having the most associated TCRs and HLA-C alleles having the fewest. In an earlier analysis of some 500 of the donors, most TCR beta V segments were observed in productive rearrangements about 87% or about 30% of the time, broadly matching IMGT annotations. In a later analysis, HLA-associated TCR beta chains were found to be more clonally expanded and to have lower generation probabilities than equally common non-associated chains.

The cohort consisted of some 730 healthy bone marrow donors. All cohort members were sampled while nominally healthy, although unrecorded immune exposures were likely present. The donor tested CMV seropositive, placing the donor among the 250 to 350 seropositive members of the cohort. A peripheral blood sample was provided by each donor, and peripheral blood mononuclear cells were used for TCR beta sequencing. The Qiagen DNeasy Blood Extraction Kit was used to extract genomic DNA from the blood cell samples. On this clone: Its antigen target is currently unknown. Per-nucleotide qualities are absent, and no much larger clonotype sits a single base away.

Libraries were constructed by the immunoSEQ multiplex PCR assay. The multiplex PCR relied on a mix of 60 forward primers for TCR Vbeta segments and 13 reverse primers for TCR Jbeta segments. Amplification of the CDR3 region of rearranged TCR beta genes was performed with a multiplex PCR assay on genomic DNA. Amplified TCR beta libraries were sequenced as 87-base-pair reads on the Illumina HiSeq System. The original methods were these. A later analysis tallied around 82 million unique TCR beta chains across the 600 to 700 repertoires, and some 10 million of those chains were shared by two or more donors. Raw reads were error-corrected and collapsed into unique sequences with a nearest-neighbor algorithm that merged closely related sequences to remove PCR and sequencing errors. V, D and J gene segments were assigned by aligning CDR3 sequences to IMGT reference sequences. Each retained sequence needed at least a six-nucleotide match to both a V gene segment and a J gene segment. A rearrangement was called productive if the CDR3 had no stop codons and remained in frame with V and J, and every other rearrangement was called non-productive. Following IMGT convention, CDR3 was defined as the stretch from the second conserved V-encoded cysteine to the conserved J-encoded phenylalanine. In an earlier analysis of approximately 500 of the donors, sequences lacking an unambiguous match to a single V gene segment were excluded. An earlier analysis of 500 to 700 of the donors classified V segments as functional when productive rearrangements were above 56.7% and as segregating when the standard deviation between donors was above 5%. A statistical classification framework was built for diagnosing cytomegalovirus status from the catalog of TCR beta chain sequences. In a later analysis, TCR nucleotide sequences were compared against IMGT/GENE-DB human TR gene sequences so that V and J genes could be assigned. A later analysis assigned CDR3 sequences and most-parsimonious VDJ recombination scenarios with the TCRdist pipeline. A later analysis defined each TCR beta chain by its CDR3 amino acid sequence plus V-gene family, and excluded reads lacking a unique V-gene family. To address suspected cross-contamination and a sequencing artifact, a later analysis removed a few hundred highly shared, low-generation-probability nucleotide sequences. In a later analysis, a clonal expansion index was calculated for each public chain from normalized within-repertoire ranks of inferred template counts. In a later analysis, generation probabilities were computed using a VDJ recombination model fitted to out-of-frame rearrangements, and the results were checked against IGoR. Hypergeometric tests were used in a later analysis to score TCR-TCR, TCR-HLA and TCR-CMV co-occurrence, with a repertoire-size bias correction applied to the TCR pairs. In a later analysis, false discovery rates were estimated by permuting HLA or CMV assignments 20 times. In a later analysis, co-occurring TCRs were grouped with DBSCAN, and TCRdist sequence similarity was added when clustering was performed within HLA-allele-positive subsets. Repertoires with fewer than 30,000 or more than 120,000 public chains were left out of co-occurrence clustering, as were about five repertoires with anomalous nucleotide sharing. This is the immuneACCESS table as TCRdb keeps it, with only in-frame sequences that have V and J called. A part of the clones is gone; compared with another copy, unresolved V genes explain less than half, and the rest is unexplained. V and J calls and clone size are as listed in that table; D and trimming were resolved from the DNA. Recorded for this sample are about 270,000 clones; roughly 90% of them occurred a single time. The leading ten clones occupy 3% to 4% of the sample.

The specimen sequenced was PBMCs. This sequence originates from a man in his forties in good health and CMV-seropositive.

CDR3 loop: CAISEGQGYEQYF. DNA sequence: TGTGCCATCAGTGAAGGACAGGGCTACGAGCAGTACTTC. The chain employs TRBV10-3 and TRBJ2-5, and TRBD1 aligns with 8 junction nucleotides. Gene TRBJ2-7 matches the end of the DNA better, so the J call may be wrong. Spanning cysteine to phenylalanine, the CDR3 consists of 13 amino acids. Here the CDR3 DNA is all that survives: 39 bases in frame from base 1. From the germline V gene, CDR1 is ENHRY and CDR2 is SYGVKD.